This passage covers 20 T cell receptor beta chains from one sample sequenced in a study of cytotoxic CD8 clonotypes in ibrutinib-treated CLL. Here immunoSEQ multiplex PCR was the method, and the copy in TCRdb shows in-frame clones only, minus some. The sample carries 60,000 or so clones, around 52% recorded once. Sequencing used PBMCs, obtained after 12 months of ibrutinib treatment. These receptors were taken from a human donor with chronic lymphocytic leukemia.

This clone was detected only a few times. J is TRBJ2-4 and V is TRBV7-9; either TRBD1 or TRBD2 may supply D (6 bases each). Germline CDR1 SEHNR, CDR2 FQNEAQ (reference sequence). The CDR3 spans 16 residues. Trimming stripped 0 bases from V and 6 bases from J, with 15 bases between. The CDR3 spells CASSLALGGAVNIQYF. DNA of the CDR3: TGTGCCAGCAGCTTAGCGCTCGGGGGCGCGGTAAACATTCAGTACTTC.

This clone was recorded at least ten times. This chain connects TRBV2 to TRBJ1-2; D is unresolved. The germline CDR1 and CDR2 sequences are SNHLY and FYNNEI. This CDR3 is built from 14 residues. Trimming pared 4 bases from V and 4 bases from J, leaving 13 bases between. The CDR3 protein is CASSGQAISYGYTF. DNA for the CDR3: TGTGCCAGCAGTGGCCAAGCCATCTCCTATGGCTACACCTTC.

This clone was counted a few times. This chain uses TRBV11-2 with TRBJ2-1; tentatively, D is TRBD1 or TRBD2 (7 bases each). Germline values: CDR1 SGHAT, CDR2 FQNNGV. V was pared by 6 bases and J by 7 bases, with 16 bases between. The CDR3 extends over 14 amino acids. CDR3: CASRQGGIMNEQFF. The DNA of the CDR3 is TGTGCCAGCAGGCAGGGGGGGATAATGAATGAGCAGTTCTTC.

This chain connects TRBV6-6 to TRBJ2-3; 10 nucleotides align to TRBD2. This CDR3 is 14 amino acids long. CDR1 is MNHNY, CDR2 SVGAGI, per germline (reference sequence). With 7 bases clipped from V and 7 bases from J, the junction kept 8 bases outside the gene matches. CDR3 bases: TGTGCCAGCACCGGACTAGCGGAGCAGTATACGCAGTATTTT. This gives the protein CASTGLAEQYTQYF.

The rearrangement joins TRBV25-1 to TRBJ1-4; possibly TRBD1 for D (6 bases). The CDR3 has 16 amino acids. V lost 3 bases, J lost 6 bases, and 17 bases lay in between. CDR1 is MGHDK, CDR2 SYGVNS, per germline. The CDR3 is CASSEPSQGRDEKLFF. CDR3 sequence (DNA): TGTGCCAGCAGTGAGCCGTCACAGGGCAGGGATGAAAAACTGTTTTTT.

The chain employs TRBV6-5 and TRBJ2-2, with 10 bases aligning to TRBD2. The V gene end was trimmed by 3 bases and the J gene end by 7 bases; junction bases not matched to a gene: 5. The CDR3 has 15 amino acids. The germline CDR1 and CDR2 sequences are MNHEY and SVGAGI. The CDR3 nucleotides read TGTGCCAGCAGTTATACCAGCGGGAGGGTCGGGGAGCTGTTTTTT. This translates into CASSYTSGRVGELFF.

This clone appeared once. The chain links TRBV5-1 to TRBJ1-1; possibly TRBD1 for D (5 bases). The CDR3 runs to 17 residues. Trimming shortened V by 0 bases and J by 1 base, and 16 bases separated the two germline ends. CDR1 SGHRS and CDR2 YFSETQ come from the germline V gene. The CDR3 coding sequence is TGCGCCAGCAGCTTGGGGGTGAGGGACGGAACGAACACTGAAGCTTTCTTT. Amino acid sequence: CASSLGVRDGTNTEAFF.

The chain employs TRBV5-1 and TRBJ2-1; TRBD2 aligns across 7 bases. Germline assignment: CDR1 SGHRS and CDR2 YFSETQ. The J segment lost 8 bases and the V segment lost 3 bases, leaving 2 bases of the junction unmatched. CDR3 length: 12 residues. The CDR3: CASSSTSDEQFF. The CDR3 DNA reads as TGCGCCAGCAGCTCCACTAGCGATGAGCAGTTCTTC.

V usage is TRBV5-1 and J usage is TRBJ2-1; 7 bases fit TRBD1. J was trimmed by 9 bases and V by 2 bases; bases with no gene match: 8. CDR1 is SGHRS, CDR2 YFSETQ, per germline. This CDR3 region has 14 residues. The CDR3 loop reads CASSLSTGLGEQFF. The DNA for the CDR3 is TGCGCCAGCAGCTTATCGACAGGGTTAGGTGAGCAGTTCTTC.

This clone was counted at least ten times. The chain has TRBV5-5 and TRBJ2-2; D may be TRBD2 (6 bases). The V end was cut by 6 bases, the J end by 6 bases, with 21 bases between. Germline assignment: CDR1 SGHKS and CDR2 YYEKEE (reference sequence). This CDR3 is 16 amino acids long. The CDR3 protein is CASKLEGSTAAGELFF. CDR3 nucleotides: TGTGCCAGCAAATTGGAGGGTAGTACCGCTGCCGGGGAGCTGTTTTTT.

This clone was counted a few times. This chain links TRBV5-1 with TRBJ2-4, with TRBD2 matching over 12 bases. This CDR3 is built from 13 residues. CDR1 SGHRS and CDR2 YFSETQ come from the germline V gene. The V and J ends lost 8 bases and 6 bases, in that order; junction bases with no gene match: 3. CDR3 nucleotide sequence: TGCGCCAGTTCTAGCGGGGGGGCAAACATTCAGTACTTC. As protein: CASSSGGANIQYF.

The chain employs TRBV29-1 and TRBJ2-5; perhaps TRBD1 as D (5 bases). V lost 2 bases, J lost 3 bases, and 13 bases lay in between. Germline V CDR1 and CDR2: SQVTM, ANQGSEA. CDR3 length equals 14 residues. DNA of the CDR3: TGCAGCGTTGAACTAGGCAGGGTAGAAGAGACCCAGTACTTC. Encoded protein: CSVELGRVEETQYF.

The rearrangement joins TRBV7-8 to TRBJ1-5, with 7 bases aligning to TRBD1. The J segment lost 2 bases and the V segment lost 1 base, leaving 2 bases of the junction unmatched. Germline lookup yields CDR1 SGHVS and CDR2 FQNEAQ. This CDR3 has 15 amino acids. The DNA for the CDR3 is TGTGCCAGCAGCTTAGGGACAGGACGCAATCAGCCCCAGCATTTT. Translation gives CASSLGTGRNQPQHF.

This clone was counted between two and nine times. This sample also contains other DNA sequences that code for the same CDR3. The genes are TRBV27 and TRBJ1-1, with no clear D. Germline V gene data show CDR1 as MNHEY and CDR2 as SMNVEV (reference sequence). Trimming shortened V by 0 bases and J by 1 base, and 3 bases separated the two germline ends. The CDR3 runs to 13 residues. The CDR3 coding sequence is TGTGCCAGCAGTTTATCCGCGAACACTGAAGCTTTCTTT. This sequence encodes CASSLSANTEAFF.

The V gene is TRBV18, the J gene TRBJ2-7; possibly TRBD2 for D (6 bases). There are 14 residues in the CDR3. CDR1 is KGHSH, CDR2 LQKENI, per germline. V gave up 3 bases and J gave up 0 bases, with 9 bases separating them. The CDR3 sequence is CASSPWDSSYEQYF. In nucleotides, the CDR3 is TGTGCCAGCTCACCTTGGGACTCCTCCTACGAGCAGTACTTC.

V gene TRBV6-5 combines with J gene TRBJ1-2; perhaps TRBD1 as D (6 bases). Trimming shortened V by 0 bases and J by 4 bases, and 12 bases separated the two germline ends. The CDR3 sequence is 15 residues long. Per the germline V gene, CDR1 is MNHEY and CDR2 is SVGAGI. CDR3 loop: CASSYSSGGPYGYTF. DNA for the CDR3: TGTGCCAGCAGTTACTCGAGCGGGGGGCCCTATGGCTACACCTTC.

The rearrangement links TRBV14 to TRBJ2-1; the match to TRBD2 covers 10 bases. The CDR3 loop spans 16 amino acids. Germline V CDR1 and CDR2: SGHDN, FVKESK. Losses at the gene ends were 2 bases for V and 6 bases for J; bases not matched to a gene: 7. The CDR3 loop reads CASSQLAGVRGNEQFF. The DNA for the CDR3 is TGTGCCAGCAGCCAACTAGCGGGGGTAAGGGGCAATGAGCAGTTCTTC. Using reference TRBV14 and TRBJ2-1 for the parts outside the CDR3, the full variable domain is EAGVTQFPSHSVIEKGQTVTLRCDPISGHDNLYWYRRVMGKEIKFLLHFVKESKQDESGMPNNRFLAERTGGTYSTLKVQPAELEDSGVYFCASSQLAGVRGNEQFFGPGTRLTVL.

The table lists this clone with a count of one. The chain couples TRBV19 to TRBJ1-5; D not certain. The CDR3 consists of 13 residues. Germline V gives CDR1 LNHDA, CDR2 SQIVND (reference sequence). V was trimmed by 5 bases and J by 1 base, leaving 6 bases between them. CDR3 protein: CASSPHSNQPQHF. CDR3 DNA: TGTGCCAGTAGTCCTCACAGCAATCAGCCCCAGCATTTT. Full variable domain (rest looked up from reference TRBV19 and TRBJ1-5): DGGITQSPKYLFRKEGQNVTLSCEQNLNHDAMYWYRQDPGQGLRLIYYSQIVNDFQKGDIAEGYSVSREKKESFPLTVTSAQKNPTAFYLCASSPHSNQPQHFGDGTRLSIL.

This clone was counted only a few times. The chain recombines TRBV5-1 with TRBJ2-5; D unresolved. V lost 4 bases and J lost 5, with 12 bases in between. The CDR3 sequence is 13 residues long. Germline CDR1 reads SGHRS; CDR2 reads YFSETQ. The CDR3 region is CASSPLVGETQYF. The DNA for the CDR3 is TGCGCCAGCAGCCCTCTCGTGGGTGAGACCCAGTACTTC. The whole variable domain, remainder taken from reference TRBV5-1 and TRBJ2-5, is KAGVTQTPRYLIKTRGQQVTLSCSPISGHRSVSWYQQTPGQGLQFLFEYFSETQRNKGNFPGRFSGRQFSNSRSEMNVSTLELGDSALYLCASSPLVGETQYFGPGTRLLVL.

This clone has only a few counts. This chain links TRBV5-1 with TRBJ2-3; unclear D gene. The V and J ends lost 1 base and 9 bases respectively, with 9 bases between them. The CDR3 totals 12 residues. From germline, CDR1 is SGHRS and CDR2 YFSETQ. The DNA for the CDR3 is TGCGCCAGCAGCTTGAACCCGCACACGCAGTATTTT. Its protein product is CASSLNPHTQYF. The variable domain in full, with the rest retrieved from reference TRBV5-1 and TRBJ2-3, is KAGVTQTPRYLIKTRGQQVTLSCSPISGHRSVSWYQQTPGQGLQFLFEYFSETQRNKGNFPGRFSGRQFSNSRSEMNVSTLELGDSALYLCASSLNPHTQYFGPGTRLTVL.